This TCR beta chain appears in the sequencing data of a study of cytomegalovirus exposure and HLA in healthy donors (dated by TCRdb to between 2016 and 2019). In terms of the full investigation: An earlier analysis of roughly 570 of the donors reported around 280 Gb of sequence data and around 120 million unique TCR beta sequences obtained from about 200 million T cells. Typing coverage varied by locus: roughly 620-640 donors for A, B, C, DRB1 and DQB1; some 520 for DQA1; 606 for DPA1; approximately 450 for DPB1. HLA typing included class I and class II loci at four-digit resolution. The genetic ancestry cluster associated with self-reported Caucasian donors included 70% to 85% of the 398 genotyped donors. Along with the approximately 700-subject first cohort, a separate validation cohort of roughly 110 different subjects was used. In a later analysis, previously published TCR beta repertoires from 550 to 700 donors were re-analyzed and high-resolution HLA genotyping was added so that TCR occurrence patterns could be studied. In an earlier analysis of several hundred of the donors, high-throughput TCR beta sequencing was used to judge whether each TCR beta V gene segment behaved as functional or pseudogenic. Every discovery cohort repertoire had been produced on one sequencing platform. Across 300 to 500 genotyped donors of the cohort, an average of about 240,000 unique TCR beta nucleotide sequences per donor were sequenced, and roughly a sixth of those sequences were non-productive. Donor age, sex, ethnicity and CMV serostatus were compiled alongside the repertoire data. The study aimed to test whether cataloging public T cell receptors could reveal signatures of past pathogen exposure. The later analysis used no new phenotypic data to find candidate immune exposures, relying instead on TCR beta sequences and their occurrence across donors. About 330 gigabases of sequencing data and around 80 million unique TCR sequences made up an early release that covered approximately 700 HLA-typed donors. A later genetic analysis used genome-wide SNP genotypes for about 65% of the roughly 670 donors, treating that subset as a discovery cohort. Using immunosequencing, the study profiled T cell repertoires from fewer than 850 subjects and related those repertoires to cytomegalovirus serostatus. About five DR-DQ haplotypes were handled as single units for association and clustering because linkage in the cohort was strong. To predict cytomegalovirus infection status, the study brought together high-throughput TCR immunosequencing, statistical association of individual TCRs with disease status, and machine learning. What the research found in general, with its limitations: Because counts were too low, about 15 rarely observed V segments, including chromosome 9 orphons, were left out of the earlier analysis of 587 of the donors. Specific HLA alleles were associated with 18,000 or so TCR beta sequences at a false discovery rate of 0.05 in a later analysis. Some IMGT-functional V segments, including TRBV6-2 and TRBV6-3, could not be distinguished by the 87-base-pair reads and were therefore excluded. A later analysis reported that several top co-occurrence clusters appeared linked to parvovirus B19, influenza, CMV and Epstein-Barr virus. Only TCR beta chains were sequenced in this cohort, and the absence of alpha or paired-chain data limited detectable features. Compared with equally common non-associated chains, HLA-associated TCR beta chains in a later analysis were more clonally expanded and had lower generation probabilities. The only immune exposure information available for the cohort was CMV serostatus. It was suggested by the authors that the approach could potentially be generalized to other disease states and immunological phenotypes. A later analysis found that TCR association rates varied across HLA loci, with DRB1 alleles showing the most associated TCRs and HLA-C alleles the fewest. Most CMV-associated TCR beta chains appeared to be HLA-restricted in a later analysis, and the HLA associations seemed to be driven largely by CMV exposure. Across donors, most TCR sequences were observed very rarely, whereas some public TCRs were present in many individuals. Correlated functional status among segregating V segments might reflect linkage disequilibrium, but an unknown experimental factor could not be ruled out. Three of the identified cytomegalovirus-associated TCR beta chains were confirmed in vitro to be specific for cytomegalovirus antigens. The sequencing pipeline was judged likely to have produced a cluster of highly shared sequence variants as a technical artifact. Broadly in line with IMGT annotations, most TCR beta V segments showed up in productive rearrangements about 87% or about 30% of the time in an earlier analysis of under 700 of the donors. A later genetic analysis associated a missense DCLRE1C variant with V-gene and J-gene trimming of TCR beta chains, and an independent cohort replicated the association. Assigning TCR associations to individual alleles was difficult when HLA alleles, especially DR and DQ, strongly co-occurred. Because some donors lacked HLA typing at each locus, the association tests relied only on the typed subset. A further reported finding was that TCR beta sequences accurately predicted the HLA-A and HLA-B alleles for most subjects in the first cohort. Presence/absence analyses assumed roughly uniform sequencing depth across donors, an assumption that may not hold. According to a later genetic analysis, donors in an Asian-associated ancestry cluster had fewer N-insertions in productive TCRs than the roughly 660-donor mean. In both the original and validation cohorts, the classifier was reported to diagnose cytomegalovirus status with high specificity and sensitivity. A total of fewer than 200 TCR beta chains were listed by the study as associated with cytomegalovirus.

Sequences LNHDA (CDR1) and SQIVND (CDR2) are obtained from the germline V gene (reference sequence). Reading from cysteine to phenylalanine, the CDR3 counts 16 amino acids. Solely the CDR3 DNA is kept, with 48 bases framed from the first base. V and J lose 5 bases and 2 bases, and a span of 16 bases separates them. The protocol used for the library was the immunoSEQ multiplex PCR assay. The multiplex PCR relied on a mix of 60 forward primers for TCR Vbeta segments and 13 reverse primers for TCR Jbeta segments. Amplification of the CDR3 region of rearranged TCR beta genes was performed with a multiplex PCR assay on genomic DNA. The amplified TCR beta libraries were sequenced on the Illumina HiSeq System as 87-base-pair reads. Per the original workflow: Across the roughly 700 repertoires, a later analysis counted 80 million or so unique TCR beta chains, roughly 11 million of which were shared by at least two donors. A nearest-neighbor algorithm error-corrected the raw reads and collapsed the reads into unique sequences, merging closely related sequences to remove PCR and sequencing errors. CDR3 sequences were aligned to IMGT reference sequences to assign V, D and J gene segments. For a sequence to be retained, a match of at least six nucleotides to both a V gene segment and a J gene segment was required. A rearrangement counted as productive if the CDR3 had no stop codons and remained in frame with V and J, and every other rearrangement counted as non-productive. Following IMGT convention, CDR3 was defined as the stretch from the second conserved V-encoded cysteine up to the conserved J-encoded phenylalanine. Sequences without an unambiguous match to a single V gene segment were excluded from the earlier analysis of a few hundred of the donors. An earlier analysis of under 750 of the donors called V segments functional above 56.7% productive rearrangements and segregating when the between-donor standard deviation exceeded 5%. A statistical classification framework was built for diagnosing cytomegalovirus status from the catalog of TCR beta chain sequences. V and J gene assignment, in a later analysis, came from comparing TCR nucleotide sequences with IMGT/GENE-DB human TR gene sequences. Using the TCRdist pipeline, a later analysis assigned CDR3 sequences along with most-parsimonious VDJ recombination scenarios. In a later analysis, every TCR beta chain was defined by the combination of its CDR3 amino acid sequence and its V-gene family, and reads without a unique V-gene family were dropped. In a later analysis, nearly 600 highly shared, low-generation-probability nucleotide sequences were removed to address suspected cross-contamination and a sequencing artifact. A later analysis calculated a clonal expansion index for each public chain from normalized within-repertoire ranks of inferred template counts. In a later analysis, generation probabilities were computed with a VDJ recombination model fitted to out-of-frame rearrangements, and the resulting probabilities were checked against IGoR. In a later analysis, hypergeometric tests were used to score TCR-TCR, TCR-HLA and TCR-CMV co-occurrence, with a repertoire-size bias correction applied to TCR pairs. To estimate false discovery rates, a later analysis permuted the HLA or CMV assignments 20 times. In a later analysis, co-occurring TCRs were grouped with DBSCAN, and TCRdist sequence similarity was added when clustering was performed within HLA-allele-positive subsets. Co-occurrence clustering excluded repertoires with fewer than 30,000 or more than 120,000 public chains, plus five with anomalous nucleotide sharing. In TCRdb, the immuneACCESS table is reduced to in-frame sequences with V and J assigned. These tables do not hold every clone; where another copy was compared, an unresolved V gene accounts for under half, and the others remain unexplained. V and J calls and clone size follow that table, whereas D and trimming were derived from the DNA. Within this sample are roughly 160,000 clones, with 75% to 80% of them counted one time only. The leading ten clones occupy more than 13% of the sample.

The cohort comprised under 700 healthy bone marrow donors. All cohort members were sampled while nominally healthy, although unrecorded immune exposures were likely present. The donor was CMV seropositive and belonged to the group of some 290 seropositive cohort members. A peripheral blood sample was collected from each donor, and TCR beta sequencing was performed on peripheral blood mononuclear cells. The Qiagen DNeasy Blood Extraction Kit was used to extract genomic DNA from the blood cell samples. Of note for this clone: Its recognized antigen is unknown. No base-level quality is on record; no much larger clone is a single base apart.

The sample consisted of PBMCs. The receptor's source is a man aged 50-60 years in good health and CMV-seropositive. This chain joins TRBV19 to TRBJ1-5; the D gene lacks a confident call. The sequenced DNA: TGTGCCAGTAGTTCGACGAGGAGGGTTGGCAATCAGCCCCAGCATTTT. It encodes CASSSTRRVGNQPQHF.